Listed below are T cell receptor beta chains from one sample, sequenced in a study of T-cell memory formation after mild COVID-19. TCRdb used MiXCR to reprocess the 5' RACE reads, holding one entry per CDR3 protein. This sample carries 580,000 or so distinct CDR3 sequences, approximately 15% of them seen once, and the ten largest clones take about 7.5%. Sequencing was performed on PBMCs or a T cell subset sorted from them (not recorded which). These receptors were collected from an adult woman who had mild COVID-19 (a few samples of this study predate the infection). Cell type and time point are not known. CDR3s include the opening cysteine and the closing phenylalanine or tryptophan. The D gene is left open where the match is weak. Rows may omit the clone size; those that give it use once, few, many or a size class.

size: NA; J: TRBJ2-2; V: TRBV9; D: NA; CDR3: CASSGGRGEHTGELFF; DNA: TGTGCCAGCAGCGGGGGTAGGGGGGAACACACCGGGGAGCTGTTTTTT
size: few; J: TRBJ1-6; V: TRBV3-1; D: NA; CDR3: CASGPNNSPLHF; DNA: TGTGCCAGCGGACCAAATAATTCACCCCTCCACTTT
size: NA; J: TRBJ1-1; V: TRBV6-5; D: NA; CDR3: CASSPDEGTEAFF; DNA: TGTGCCAGCAGTCCAGATGAGGGGACTGAAGCTTTCTTT
size: NA; J: TRBJ1-1; V: TRBV2; D: TRBD1; CDR3: CASSRDRGMNVEAFF; DNA: TGTGCCAGCAGCCGGGACAGGGGGATGAATGTTGAAGCTTTCTTT
size: few; J: TRBJ2-7; V: TRBV7-2; D: NA; CDR3: CASSFTAGNYEQYF; DNA: TGTGCCAGCAGCTTCACGGCGGGAAACTACGAGCAGTACTTC
size: NA; J: TRBJ2-2; V: TRBV3-1; D: NA; CDR3: CASSQVLSTGELFF; DNA: TGTGCCAGCAGCCAAGTACTGTCCACCGGGGAGCTGTTTTTT
size: many; J: TRBJ2-2; V: TRBV5-1; D: NA; CDR3: CASSLKGGNTGELFF; DNA: TGCGCCAGCAGCTTGAAAGGTGGGAACACCGGGGAGCTGTTTTTT
size: NA; J: TRBJ2-5; V: TRBV18; D: NA; CDR3: CASSIQGGPETQYF; DNA: TGTGCCAGCTCAATCCAGGGAGGTCCAGAGACCCAGTACTTC
size: NA; J: TRBJ2-3; V: TRBV5-6; D: TRBD2; CDR3: CASSLVPSGGMDTQYF; DNA: TGTGCCAGCAGCTTGGTTCCTAGCGGGGGAATGGATACGCAGTATTTT
size: NA; J: TRBJ2-7; V: TRBV30; D: NA; CDR3: CAVQESGEQYF; DNA: TGTGCCGTGCAGGAGAGTGGCGAGCAGTACTTC
size: NA; J: TRBJ1-1; V: TRBV7-6; D: TRBD1; CDR3: CASSAGTGRADTEAFF; DNA: TGTGCCAGCAGCGCAGGGACAGGGAGGGCGGACACTGAAGCTTTCTTT
size: NA; J: TRBJ2-7; V: TRBV20-1; D: NA; CDR3: CSARDVRTPSYEQYF; DNA: TGCAGTGCTAGAGATGTAAGGACGCCCTCCTACGAGCAGTACTTC
size: many; J: TRBJ1-5; V: TRBV12-3/TRBV12-4; D: NA; CDR3: CASSPPGLPQHF; DNA: TGTGCCAGCAGTCCTCCAGGTTTGCCCCAGCATTTT
size: NA; J: TRBJ2-2; V: TRBV27; D: NA; CDR3: CASSAWGIGTGELFF; DNA: TGTGCCAGCAGCGCATGGGGTATTGGCACCGGGGAGCTGTTTTTT
size: many; J: TRBJ2-7; V: TRBV5-5; D: NA; CDR3: CASSFPGEAEQYF; DNA: TGTGCCAGCAGCTTCCCAGGGGAGGCCGAGCAGTACTTC
size: NA; J: TRBJ2-7; V: TRBV4-3; D: TRBD1; CDR3: CASSQDLGRKGAHEQYF; DNA: TGCGCCAGCAGCCAAGATCTGGGACGGAAGGGGGCCCACGAGCAGTACTTC
size: NA; J: TRBJ1-2; V: TRBV5-1; D: NA; CDR3: CASSAEAYGYTF; DNA: TGCGCCAGCAGCGCGGAAGCCTATGGCTACACCTTC
size: few; J: TRBJ2-2; V: TRBV7-3; D: TRBD2; CDR3: CASSSLPSSGGSTGELFF; DNA: TGTGCCAGCAGCTCCCTCCCATCTAGCGGGGGGTCCACCGGGGAGCTGTTTTTT
size: few; J: TRBJ2-7; V: TRBV2; D: NA; CDR3: CASSENPDTSYEQYF; DNA: TGTGCCAGCAGTGAAAATCCGGACACCTCCTACGAGCAGTACTTC
size: NA; J: TRBJ1-1; V: TRBV6-2/TRBV6-3; D: NA; CDR3: CASILDRVNTEAFF; DNA: TGTGCCAGCATACTGGACCGGGTGAACACTGAAGCTTTCTTT
size: NA; J: TRBJ2-5; V: TRBV7-8; D: NA; CDR3: CASSLEKGLETQYF; DNA: TGTGCCAGCAGCTTAGAGAAAGGGCTGGAGACCCAGTACTTC
size: many; J: TRBJ2-7; V: TRBV27; D: TRBD1; CDR3: CASSSPGQGAWEQYF; DNA: TGTGCCAGCAGTTCCCCGGGACAGGGGGCTTGGGAGCAGTACTTC
size: NA; J: TRBJ2-7; V: TRBV10-3; D: NA; CDR3: CAISERQEYEQYF; DNA: TGTGCCATCAGTGAGCGGCAGGAGTACGAGCAGTACTTC
size: NA; J: TRBJ2-2; V: TRBV24-1; D: NA; CDR3: CATSVTPDRGAVFF; DNA: NA
size: few; J: TRBJ2-3; V: TRBV20-1; D: TRBD2; CDR3: CSASSGIDGYF; DNA: TGCAGTGCGTCTAGCGGGATCGACGGGTATTTT
size: NA; J: TRBJ2-1; V: TRBV24-1; D: NA; CDR3: CATSDSRGPNEQFF; DNA: TGTGCCACCAGTGATTCCCGGGGGCCCAATGAGCAGTTCTTC
size: NA; J: TRBJ1-1; V: TRBV6-2/TRBV6-3; D: NA; CDR3: CASSSPTTGLNTEAFF; DNA: TGTGCCAGCAGCAGCCCGACAACGGGGCTGAACACTGAAGCTTTCTTT
size: few; J: TRBJ2-2; V: TRBV5-5; D: TRBD1; CDR3: CASSTSGTGASQATGELFF; DNA: TGTGCCAGCAGCACCTCCGGGACAGGGGCCTCCCAGGCCACCGGGGAGCTGTTTTTT
size: NA; J: TRBJ2-7; V: TRBV6-2/TRBV6-3; D: NA; CDR3: CASSPFGATYEQYF; DNA: TGTGCCAGCAGTCCCTTTGGGGCTACTTACGAGCAGTACTTC
size: few; J: TRBJ1-1; V: TRBV3-1; D: NA; CDR3: CASSYRRQKNTEAFF; DNA: TGTGCCAGCAGCTACAGGCGGCAGAAAAACACTGAAGCTTTCTTT
size: few; J: TRBJ1-3; V: TRBV7-9; D: NA; CDR3: CASSSQNSGNTIYF; DNA: TGTGCCAGCAGCTCTCAAAACAGTGGGAACACCATATATTTT
size: NA; J: TRBJ2-4; V: TRBV3-1; D: TRBD2; CDR3: CASSQGGLADYKNIQYF; DNA: TGTGCCAGCAGCCAAGGGGGACTAGCGGATTACAAAAACATTCAGTACTTC
size: NA; J: TRBJ1-1; V: TRBV15; D: NA; CDR3: CATSRDKHLNTEAFF; DNA: TGTGCCACCAGCAGGGACAAACACCTGAACACTGAAGCTTTCTTT
size: few; J: TRBJ1-6; V: TRBV12-3/TRBV12-4; D: NA; CDR3: CASSLARWESSYNSPLHF; DNA: TGTGCCAGCAGTTTAGCGCGGTGGGAAAGCTCCTATAATTCACCCCTCCACTTT
size: NA; J: TRBJ2-7; V: TRBV6-2/TRBV6-3; D: NA; CDR3: CASSYSGKLYEQYF; DNA: TGTGCCAGCAGTTACTCAGGGAAACTCTACGAGCAGTACTTC
size: NA; J: TRBJ2-1; V: TRBV7-8; D: NA; CDR3: CASSSSGVNEQFF; DNA: TGTGCCAGCAGCTCCTCGGGGGTCAATGAGCAGTTCTTC
size: NA; J: TRBJ1-6; V: TRBV12-3/TRBV12-4; D: NA; CDR3: CASSPGQKSSYNSPLHF; DNA: TGTGCCAGCAGCCCCGGACAGAAGAGCTCCTATAATTCACCCCTCCACTTT
size: NA; J: TRBJ2-6; V: TRBV15; D: TRBD1; CDR3: CATSRALGQILFSGANVLTF; DNA: TGTGCCACCAGCAGAGCCCTGGGACAGATCCTTTTCTCTGGGGCCAACGTCCTGACTTTC
size: NA; J: TRBJ2-2; V: TRBV6-2/TRBV6-3; D: NA; CDR3: CASSLTGASTGELFF; DNA: TGTGCCAGCAGTCTCACGGGGGCCTCCACCGGGGAGCTGTTTTTT
size: NA; J: TRBJ2-3; V: TRBV7-8; D: NA; CDR3: CASSPPFGTSTDTQYF; DNA: TGTGCCAGCAGCCCCCCCTTCGGGACTAGCACAGATACGCAGTATTTT
size: NA; J: TRBJ2-1; V: TRBV6-5; D: NA; CDR3: CASSPLRRHGEQFF; DNA: TGTGCCAGCAGCCCCCTCCGTAGGCACGGTGAGCAGTTCTTC
size: few; J: TRBJ2-7; V: TRBV4-3; D: NA; CDR3: CASSQDRGSVNEQYF; DNA: TGCGCCAGCAGCCAAGATAGAGGCAGTGTCAACGAGCAGTACTTC
size: few; J: TRBJ2-1; V: TRBV7-2; D: NA; CDR3: CASSLGPTYTEQFF; DNA: TGTGCCAGCAGCTTGGGGCCCACCTACACTGAGCAGTTCTTC
size: NA; J: TRBJ2-2; V: TRBV6-1; D: NA; CDR3: CASSDTSGATGELFF; DNA: TGTGCCAGCAGCGATACCAGCGGTGCCACCGGGGAGCTGTTTTTT
size: NA; J: TRBJ1-5; V: TRBV20-1; D: TRBD1; CDR3: CSAGRQGIMNQPQHF; DNA: TGCAGTGCTGGCAGACAGGGTATCATGAATCAGCCCCAGCATTTT
size: few; J: TRBJ2-7; V: TRBV20-1; D: TRBD1; CDR3: CSARRRRQGSYEQYF; DNA: TGCAGTGCTAGGAGGCGGCGACAGGGGTCCTACGAGCAGTACTTC
size: NA; J: TRBJ2-3; V: TRBV12-3/TRBV12-4; D: TRBD2; CDR3: CASRSRLAGSTDTQYF; DNA: TGTGCCAGCAGGTCCAGACTAGCGGGATCGACAGATACGCAGTATTTT
size: NA; J: TRBJ2-2; V: TRBV7-3; D: NA; CDR3: CASRPERNTGELFF; DNA: TGTGCCAGCCGCCCGGAGAGGAACACCGGGGAGCTGTTTTTT
size: few; J: TRBJ1-5; V: TRBV20-1; D: NA; CDR3: CSARKTQGNQPQHF; DNA: TGCAGTGCTAGGAAGACACAGGGTAACCAGCCCCAGCATTTT
size: NA; J: TRBJ2-1; V: TRBV20-1; D: NA; CDR3: CSASVGLPFVEQFF; DNA: TGCAGTGCTAGTGTGGGACTCCCTTTCGTTGAGCAGTTCTTC
size: NA; J: TRBJ2-1; V: TRBV5-1; D: TRBD2; CDR3: CASSSTSGRGYNEQFF; DNA: TGCGCCAGCAGCTCGACTAGCGGGAGGGGTTACAATGAGCAGTTCTTC
size: NA; J: TRBJ1-1; V: TRBV27; D: NA; CDR3: CASSLFRGNTEAFF; DNA: TGTGCCAGCAGTTTATTCCGGGGGAACACTGAAGCTTTCTTT
size: once; J: TRBJ1-1; V: TRBV12-3/TRBV12-4; D: TRBD1; CDR3: CAGSSPGTEGTEAFF; DNA: TGTGCCGGCAGCTCCCCCGGGACAGAGGGCACTGAAGCTTTCTTT
size: few; J: TRBJ1-1; V: TRBV5-6; D: NA; CDR3: CASSFSGPTEAFF; DNA: TGTGCCAGCAGCTTCTCAGGGCCAACTGAAGCTTTCTTT
size: few; J: TRBJ1-5; V: TRBV7-9; D: NA; CDR3: CASSLAPPQGSNQPQHF; DNA: TGTGCCAGCAGCTTAGCCCCGCCCCAGGGTTCCAATCAGCCCCAGCATTTT
size: many; J: TRBJ2-3; V: TRBV7-6; D: NA; CDR3: CASSSGGDTQYF; DNA: TGTGCCAGCAGCTCCGGGGGAGATACGCAGTATTTT